A selection of T cell receptor beta chains follows, all from one sample in a study of blood T cells in healthy people across ages. Using its own MiXCR run on the 5' RACE reads, TCRdb lists one record per CDR3 protein. Of 1.5 million to 1.9 million distinct CDR3 sequences listed, 35% to 45% were seen once; the top ten hold 4%. Input material: blood. The receptors were gathered from a woman under 30 in good health. Each CDR3 is given with its conserved first and last residue. D genes are given only for firm matches. The size entry is marked missing in some rows and otherwise reads once, few, many or a size class.

J gene | D gene | V gene | clone size | CDR3 DNA | CDR3 protein
TRBJ2-4 | TRBD2 | TRBV9 | . | TGTGCCAGCAGCGTAGGGGGACTAGCGGGAGGCAACATTCAGTACTTC | CASSVGGLAGGNIQYF
TRBJ1-5 | . | TRBV4-1 | . | TGCGCCAGCAGCCAAGGGCCCACTCAGCCCCAGCATTTT | CASSQGPTQPQHF
TRBJ2-7 | TRBD2 | TRBV5-1 | few | TGCGCCAGCAGCTTGGGGACTAGCGGTTTCGGGTACGAGCAGTACTTC | CASSLGTSGFGYEQYF
TRBJ2-2 | TRBD1 | TRBV4-1 | few | TGCGCCAGCAGCCTTTGGACAGGGGTGACCACCGGGGAGCTGTTTTTT | CASSLWTGVTTGELFF
TRBJ1-5 | . | TRBV18 | . | TGTGCCAGCTCACCACTGGGCAAGAGCAATCAGCCCCAGCATTTT | CASSPLGKSNQPQHF
TRBJ2-1 | . | TRBV5-1 | . | TGCGCCAGCAGCTTGGGGCAGCCAATTTACAATGAGCAGTTCTTC | CASSLGQPIYNEQFF
TRBJ1-2 | TRBD1 | TRBV27 | . | TGTGCCAGCAGTTTTTCGTACAGGGGTGGTGGCTACACCTTC | CASSFSYRGGGYTF
TRBJ1-2 | TRBD1 | TRBV5-1 | few | TGCGCCAGCAGCACTAGACAGGGAGAGACCAGTGGCTACACCTTC | CASSTRQGETSGYTF
TRBJ1-5 | . | TRBV16 | . | TGTGCCAGCAGCCAATGGACGGGACATTTCAATCAGCCCCAGCATTTT | CASSQWTGHFNQPQHF
TRBJ2-5 | . | TRBV20-1 | . | TGCAGTGCTAGCAGGGACATCCAGACCCAGTACTTC | CSASRDIQTQYF
TRBJ2-7 | . | TRBV28 | . | TGTGCCAGCAGTCCGATGGACAGATTGGGGAACAGTCAGTACTTC | CASSPMDRLGNSQYF
TRBJ2-4 | TRBD2 | TRBV7-2 | once | TGTGCCAGCAGCTTCGGGATGCGGGGGGACCTAGCCAAAAACATTCAGTACTTC | CASSFGMRGDLAKNIQYF
TRBJ2-7 | TRBD1 | TRBV5-5 | . | TGTGCCGGCAGCACCCGGACAGGGCTTACCTACGAGCAGTACTTC | CAGSTRTGLTYEQYF
TRBJ2-1 | TRBD1 | TRBV18 | . | TGTGCCAGCTCACCCCTCCCTAGGGGGCGCGAGCAGTTCTTC | CASSPLPRGREQFF
TRBJ1-1 | TRBD1 | TRBV4-1 | . | TGCGCCAGCAGCGAGGACAGGGAGATCACTGAAGCTTTCTTT | CASSEDREITEAFF
TRBJ2-7 | TRBD2 | TRBV4-3 | . | TGCGCCAGCAGCCAAGACAGAGCGGGAGTTTACGAGCAGTACTTC | CASSQDRAGVYEQYF
TRBJ2-5 | TRBD1 | TRBV29-1 | . | TGCAGCGTAACCGGGACAGGGTATACCGGAGAGACCCAGTACTTC | CSVTGTGYTGETQYF
TRBJ1-5 | . | TRBV6-5 | . | TGTGCCGGCAGTTCCGGTCGCAATCAGCCCCAGCATTTT | CAGSSGRNQPQHF
TRBJ1-2 | . | TRBV28 | . | TGTGCCAGCAGTTTACTAAAGCATGGCTACACCTTC | CASSLLKHGYTF
TRBJ2-6 | . | TRBV6-1 | few | TGTGCCAGCGGGCGACGAAGCTCTGGGGCCAACGTCCTGACTTTC | CASGRRSSGANVLTF
TRBJ2-3 | . | TRBV3-1 | few | TGTGCCAGCAGCTCAGGCGGTATTAGCACAGATACGCAGTATTTT | CASSSGGISTDTQYF
TRBJ2-7 | . | TRBV28 | . | TGTGCCAGCAGTTCCTTGGAGGCTAACTCCTACAATGAGCAGTACTTC | CASSSLEANSYNEQYF
TRBJ1-2 | . | TRBV9 | few | TGTGCCAGCAGCGTAGATGAGGGCGGCTACACCTTC | CASSVDEGGYTF
TRBJ1-6 | TRBD1 | TRBV16 | . | TGTGCCAGCAGCCAATGGTGGGGACAGATTAATTCACCCCTCCACTTT | CASSQWWGQINSPLHF
TRBJ2-1 | . | TRBV9 | . | TGTGCCAGCAGCGTAGAGCCTATCCCCCACAATGAGCAGTTCTTC | CASSVEPIPHNEQFF
TRBJ2-7 | . | TRBV7-2 | . | TGTGCCAGCAGCTTAGCCGCGGGCCAGCCCTACGAGCAGTACTTC | CASSLAAGQPYEQYF
TRBJ1-3 | . | TRBV2 | . | TGTGCCACCACTCCCGGGAGTTCTGGAAACACCATATATTTT | CATTPGSSGNTIYF
TRBJ2-5 | . | TRBV4-1 | few | TGCGCCAGCAGGGCCCCCGGGCTTCAAGAGACCCAGTACTTC | CASRAPGLQETQYF
TRBJ2-3 | . | TRBV9 | . | TGTGCCAGCAGCGTAGATGGGACTAGCACAGATACGCAGTATTTT | CASSVDGTSTDTQYF
TRBJ1-6 | . | TRBV20-1 | . | TGCAGTGCTAGATCCCGGGGCGGAGGGATGGCCTATAATTCACCCCTCCACTTT | CSARSRGGGMAYNSPLHF
TRBJ2-2 | TRBD2 | TRBV7-6 | . | TGTGCCAGCAGCACAGTACCTAGCGGGGCAAACACCGGGGAGCTGTTTTTT | CASSTVPSGANTGELFF
TRBJ2-3 | TRBD2 | TRBV7-3 | . | TGTGCCAGCAGCTTGGGACTAGCGGGAGCCGGAGATACGCAGTATTTT | CASSLGLAGAGDTQYF
TRBJ1-2 | . | TRBV7-9 | . | TGTGCCAGCAGCTTGGAAACCTGTGGCTACACCTTC | CASSLETCGYTF
TRBJ2-1 | TRBD2 | TRBV12-3/TRBV12-4 | few | TGTGCCAGCAGTTTAGCCGGACTAGCGGGGGGGTCATACAATGAGCAGTTCTTC | CASSLAGLAGGSYNEQFF
TRBJ2-7 | . | TRBV27 | . | TGTGCCAGCAGTTTCGAAGCGGGTCACCTTCGGGAGCAGTACTTC | CASSFEAGHLREQYF
TRBJ1-1 | . | TRBV5-4 | . | TGTGCCAGCAGCCGACCCGGGACACTGAACACTGAAGCTTTCTTT | CASSRPGTLNTEAFF
TRBJ2-6 | . | TRBV6-1 | . | TGTGCCAGCAGTGAACAGACAGGTCGGGCAGGGGCCAACGTCCTGACTTTC | CASSEQTGRAGANVLTF
TRBJ1-1 | . | TRBV2 | . | TGTGCCAGCGTCCGAGCAGGAGACACTGAAGCTTTCTTT | CASVRAGDTEAFF
TRBJ2-7 | . | TRBV6-2/TRBV6-3 | . | TGTGCCACCTCTCACGGAGTCTACGAGCAGTACTTC | CATSHGVYEQYF
TRBJ2-1 | TRBD2 | TRBV7-3 | . | TGTGCCAGTAGCTTAGGGAGGCGGGGGGGCTCCTACAATGAGCAGGTCTTC | CASSLGRRGGSYNEQVF
TRBJ1-4 | TRBD1 | TRBV7-2 | . | TGTGCCAGCAGAGACCCCGACAGGGGAAGGGAAAAACTGTTTTTT | CASRDPDRGREKLFF
TRBJ2-3 | . | TRBV5-5 | . | TGTGCCAGCAGAACTTCCGATACCACAGATACGCAGTATTTT | CASRTSDTTDTQYF
TRBJ2-7 | . | TRBV12-3/TRBV12-4 | . | TGTGCCAGCAGTTTAGAATTCATCTACGAGCAGTACTTC | CASSLEFIYEQYF
TRBJ2-5 | TRBD1 | TRBV6-5 | . | TGTGCAGCCCGGCAGGGGGTCGTGGAGACCCAGTACTTC | CAARQGVVETQYF
TRBJ2-7 | . | TRBV21-1 | . | TGTGCCAGCAGCAGGCGGGACAGCCGAGCCTACGAGCAGTACTTC | CASSRRDSRAYEQYF
TRBJ1-6 | . | TRBV21-1 | few | TGTGCCAGCAGCAAAGTGGCGGCTGATTCACCCCTCCACTTT | CASSKVAADSPLHF
TRBJ1-2 | . | TRBV27 | few | TGTGCCAGCAGTTTATTCGCTCCGGCTAACTATGGCTACACCTTC | CASSLFAPANYGYTF